A single sample is the source of the 31 T cell receptor beta chains below, sequenced in a study of blood T cell repertoires in COVID-19. Profiled with immunoSEQ multiplex PCR; TCRdb holds only in-frame clones, not every one. The repertoire holds under 150,000 clones, with about 86% as singletons. The sample was peripheral blood. Receptors originate from a man at least 80 years old with active or convalescent COVID-19.

The gene calls are TRBV9 and TRBJ2-3; possibly TRBD1 for D (6 bases). The CDR3 sequence is 15 residues long. With 4 bases removed from V and 0 bases from J, the gap between germline ends came to 12 bases. The germline V gene has CDR1 SGDLS and CDR2 YYNGEE. The CDR3 sequence is CASSTGYSSTDTQYF. The CDR3 nucleotides read TGTGCCAGCAGCACAGGGTATTCTAGCACAGATACGCAGTATTTT.

This clone was found a few times. The chain is built from TRBV19 and TRBJ2-7, with D maybe TRBD1 (6 bases). V was trimmed by 2 bases and J by 4 bases, leaving 15 bases between them. Germline lookup yields CDR1 LNHDA and CDR2 SQIVND (reference sequence). The CDR3 extends over 15 amino acids. CDR3 in DNA: TGTGCCAGTAGTATAAACTCTCTGGGGGCGTACGAGCAGTACTTC. Protein: CASSINSLGAYEQYF.

The V gene is TRBV12-3 or TRBV12-4, the J gene TRBJ1-2; D gene uncertain. The CDR3 runs to 13 residues. Trimming took off 1 base at V and 8 bases at J, with 11 bases between the two ends. In nucleotides, the CDR3 is TGTGCCAGCAGTTTAGGTCGGGGTCGGGGCTACACCTTC. Amino acid sequence: CASSLGRGRGYTF.

V gene TRBV6-5 combines with J gene TRBJ1-1; D is unresolved. V lost 7 bases, J lost 9 bases, and 18 bases lay in between. There are 13 residues in the CDR3. In germline, CDR1 is MNHEY, CDR2 SVGAGI. CDR3 sequence: CASIHRGSWQAFF. The CDR3 coding sequence is TGTGCCAGCATCCACCGAGGGAGTTGGCAAGCTTTCTTT.

The V call is TRBV7-9, the J call TRBJ1-5, with D unresolved. This CDR3 is built from 15 residues. Trimming removed 5 bases from V and 1 base from J, with 12 bases in between. Germline CDR1 is SEHNR and CDR2 is FQNEAQ (reference sequence). The CDR3 bases are TGTGCCAGCAGCCACTCAGGTGAAAGCAATCAGCCCCAGCATTTT. This encodes CASSHSGESNQPQHF.

The J gene is TRBJ1-6, the V gene TRBV27; weak D call: TRBD1 (5 bases). V was trimmed by 7 bases and J by 7 bases, leaving 17 bases between them. Germline V CDR1 and CDR2: MNHEY, SMNVEV (reference sequence). This CDR3 has 15 residues. The CDR3 nucleotides read TGTGCCAGCACCTCTACGGACATCTGGAATTCACCCCTCCACTTT. This codes for CASTSTDIWNSPLHF.

This clone was detected only a few times. This rearrangement joins TRBV5-4 to TRBJ2-2; D not certain. With 0 bases removed from V and 5 bases from J, the gap between germline ends came to 8 bases. The CDR3 loop spans 14 amino acids. Germline V gene sequence: CDR1 SGHNT, CDR2 YYREEE (reference sequence). CDR3 sequence (DNA): TGTGCCAGCAGCTTGGGAACTCTTACCGGGGAGCTGTTTTTT. This gives the protein CASSLGTLTGELFF.

V usage is TRBV9 and J usage is TRBJ2-7, with 8 bases identical to TRBD1. The V gene's germline CDR1 is SGDLS and CDR2 YYNGEE. J was trimmed by 7 bases and V by 0 bases; bases with no gene match: 6. The CDR3 extends over 14 amino acids. Here the CDR3 DNA reads TGTGCCAGCAGCGTAGGCCAGGGGGCGAGGGAGCAGTACTTC. It yields the protein CASSVGQGAREQYF.

This clone appeared once. The CDR3 DNA sequence: TGTGCCAGCAGCTCCCGACAGGGGGGTTACTATGGCTACACCTTC. Its translation is CASSSRQGGYYGYTF. The chain is built from TRBV7-2 and TRBJ1-2; 9 bases match TRBD1. Germline lookup yields CDR1 SGHTA and CDR2 FQGNSA. The CDR3 covers 15 residues. V lost 4 bases to trimming and J lost 3 bases; unmatched junction nucleotides: 6.

The V and J genes are TRBV10-3 and TRBJ2-5; 10 nucleotides match TRBD1. The V gene's germline CDR1 is ENHRY and CDR2 SYGVKD. The CDR3 length is 13 residues. Unmatched junction bases numbered 5, after V lost 8 bases and J lost 5 bases. The CDR3 region is CAIGQGGGETQYF. DNA of the CDR3: TGTGCCATCGGACAGGGGGGCGGTGAGACCCAGTACTTC.

The chain employs TRBV7-8 and TRBJ2-2; TRBD1 aligns across 8 bases. The germline CDR1 and CDR2 sequences are SGHVS and FQNEAQ. V was pared by 3 bases and J by 0 bases, with 3 bases of the junction left unmatched. CDR3 length: 16 amino acids. In nucleotides, the CDR3 is TGTGCCAGCAGCTTGTTGGACAGGGCGAACACCGGGGAGCTGTTTTTT. This encodes CASSLLDRANTGELFF.

The rearrangement links TRBV20-1 to TRBJ2-5; D might be TRBD2 (5 bases). V lost 3 bases and J 2 bases, leaving 13 bases between the germline ends. Germline V gene data show CDR1 as DFQATT and CDR2 as SNEGSKA (reference sequence). CDR3 length: 14 amino acids. The CDR3 DNA sequence: TGCAGTGCTAGTCAAGGACTGCTACAAGAGACCCAGTACTTC. Its protein product is CSASQGLLQETQYF.

The chain combines TRBV28 with TRBJ2-5; 9 bases fit TRBD2. CDR3 length equals 13 residues. Germline V gives CDR1 MDHEN, CDR2 SYDVKM. V lost 5 bases, J lost 5 bases, and 3 bases stayed unmatched. CDR3 nucleotide sequence: TGTGCCAGCAGTGGCGGGGGGGCTGAGACCCAGTACTTC. It translates to CASSGGGAETQYF.

The chain links TRBV4-3 to TRBJ2-3, with TRBD2 identical over 8 bases. Germline V lookup: CDR1 LGHNA, CDR2 YSLEER. The CDR3 has 18 amino acids. J lost 0 bases, V lost 1 base, and 9 bases had no gene match. The CDR3 loop reads CASSQVAGGLVSTDTQYF. CDR3 sequence (DNA): TGCGCCAGCAGCCAAGTCGCGGGGGGCCTGGTTAGCACAGATACGCAGTATTTT.

The chain is built from TRBV18 and TRBJ2-3; 13 nucleotides line up with TRBD2. The J segment lost 0 bases and the V segment lost 0 bases, leaving 3 bases of the junction unmatched. The germline CDR1 and CDR2 sequences are KGHSH and LQKENI. The CDR3 covers 18 residues. In DNA form, the CDR3 reads TGTGCCAGCTCACCACCAACGGGACTAGCGGGGAGCACAGATACGCAGTATTTT. Translation gives CASSPPTGLAGSTDTQYF.

The chain recombines TRBV4-2 with TRBJ2-3; 8 nucleotides align to TRBD2. There are 18 residues in the CDR3. V shed 0 bases and J 1 base; nucleotides not matched to a gene: 9. From germline, CDR1 is LGHNA and CDR2 YNFKEQ. The DNA of the CDR3 is TGTGCCAGCAGCCAAGAGGGGACGGGGGGGCCGGGCACAGATACGCAGTATTTT. This gives the protein CASSQEGTGGPGTDTQYF.

In regard to this clone: Distinct nucleotide sequences in the sample also encode this CDR3. The chain couples TRBV9 to TRBJ2-3; 14 bases agree with TRBD2. Trimming at V came to 4 bases and at J to 0 bases, leaving 7 bases not matched to a gene. This CDR3 comprises 18 residues. CDR1 and CDR2 from the germline V gene are SGDLS and YYNGEE. The CDR3 spells CASSPGTSGGSSTDTQYF. CDR3 bases: TGTGCCAGCAGCCCAGGGACTAGCGGGGGCTCTAGCACAGATACGCAGTATTTT.

V and J are TRBV2 and TRBJ2-5, with 10 bases identical to TRBD2. Germline CDR1 SNHLY, CDR2 FYNNEI. CDR3 length equals 16 residues. The trim removed 3 bases at V and 7 bases at J, leaving 11 bases unmatched. This CDR3 reads CASSESSGGIGGTQYF. CDR3 nucleotide sequence: TGTGCCAGCAGTGAGTCTAGCGGGGGAATCGGAGGGACCCAGTACTTC.

The rearrangement links TRBV5-4 to TRBJ2-3, with 9 bases aligning to TRBD2. CDR3 length equals 16 residues. J was trimmed by 2 bases and V by 1 base; bases with no gene match: 5. The germline CDR1 and CDR2 sequences are SGHNT and YYREEE (reference sequence). The chain's CDR3 is CASSLSSGALTDTQYF. The DNA for the CDR3 is TGTGCCAGCAGCTTGTCTAGCGGGGCCCTCACAGATACGCAGTATTTT.

The chain carries TRBV5-6 and TRBJ2-3; 9 positions agree with TRBD2. V shed 0 bases, J shed 3 bases, and the junction held 5 bases outside the gene matches. The CDR3 is made up of 16 amino acids. CDR1 and CDR2 (germline): SGHDT, YYEEEE. CDR3 sequence (DNA): TGTGCCAGCAGCTTGGCGTCTAGCGGGGCGACAGATACGCAGTATTTT. It translates to CASSLASSGATDTQYF.

The CDR3 loop reads CASSQESGGQKKLAKNIQYF. In DNA, the CDR3 is TGCGCCAGCAGCCAAGAGTCGGGGGGGCAAAAAAAGCTAGCCAAAAACATTCAGTACTTC. The rearrangement links TRBV4-1 to TRBJ2-4, with TRBD2 matching 8 bases. The germline V gene encodes CDR1 MGHRA and CDR2 YSYEKL. J was trimmed by 0 bases and V by 0 bases; bases with no gene match: 13. The CDR3 extends over 20 amino acids.

The genes are TRBV9 and TRBJ1-2; TRBD1 agrees at 9 bases. The junction had 4 bases not matched to a gene; V was cut back by 4 bases and J by 6 bases. The CDR3 totals 13 residues. Looked up from germline, CDR1 is SGDLS and CDR2 is YYNGEE. CDR3 sequence: CASSRQGGDGYTF. The CDR3 bases are TGTGCCAGCAGCCGACAGGGGGGGGATGGCTACACCTTC. Complete variable domain (other parts from reference TRBV9 and TRBJ1-2): DSGVTQTPKHLITATGQRVTLRCSPRSGDLSVYWYQQSLDQGLQFLIQYYNGEERAKGNILERFSAQQFPDLHSELNLSSLELGDSALYFCASSRQGGDGYTFGSGTRLTVV.

This rearrangement joins TRBV6-2 or TRBV6-3 to TRBJ2-6; D perhaps matches TRBD1 (6 bases). The length of the CDR3 is 13 residues. V was pared by 4 bases and J by 12 bases, with 13 bases between. CDR1 and CDR2 (germline): MNHEY, SVGEGT. CDR3 amino acids: CASSSIQGGVLTF. DNA for the CDR3: TGTGCCAGCAGTTCCATACAGGGTGGCGTCCTGACTTTC.

This chain connects TRBV27 to TRBJ1-5; perhaps TRBD1 as D (6 bases). This CDR3 has 15 amino acids. The germline V and J ends were trimmed by 6 bases and 0 bases, with 12 bases remaining between them. Per germline, CDR1 MNHEY and CDR2 SMNVEV (reference sequence). The CDR3 region is CASSDQGYSNQPQHF. In DNA, the CDR3 is TGTGCCAGCAGCGATCAGGGGTATAGCAATCAGCCCCAGCATTTT.

V usage is TRBV6-5 and J usage is TRBJ2-7, with a weak D call TRBD1 (6 bases). The CDR3 sequence is 13 residues long. Germline lookup yields CDR1 MNHEY and CDR2 SVGAGI. Trimming took 2 bases from V and 5 from J, leaving 10 bases between them. The CDR3 sequence: CASSYATGNEQYF. Written as DNA, the CDR3 is TGTGCCAGCAGTTACGCCACAGGGAACGAGCAGTACTTC.

J is TRBJ2-2 and V is TRBV9; TRBD2 agrees at 9 bases. The CDR3 is made up of 14 amino acids. Germline loops: CDR1 SGDLS, CDR2 YYNGEE. The trim removed 6 bases at V and 7 bases at J, leaving 7 bases unmatched. CDR3 in DNA: TGTGCCAGCACCCGTCGCGGGGGGGGCGGGGAGCTGTTTTTT. As protein: CASTRRGGGGELFF.

The chain uses TRBV19 and TRBJ2-7, with 9 nucleotides matching TRBD1. This CDR3 has 13 amino acids. V shed 3 bases and J 4 bases; nucleotides not matched to a gene: 1. Germline CDR1 is LNHDA and CDR2 is SQIVND (reference sequence). CDR3 amino acids: CASSIGQGYEQYF. Here the CDR3 DNA reads TGTGCCAGTAGTATTGGACAGGGGTACGAGCAGTACTTC.

This chain connects TRBV29-1 to TRBJ2-7; possible D gene TRBD2, 5 bases. The germline CDR1 and CDR2 sequences are SQVTM and ANQGSEA. V was clipped by 4 bases and J by 4 bases, with 14 bases between them. CDR3 length: 13 amino acids. CDR3 loop: CSVAIPGFYEQYF. In DNA form, the CDR3 reads TGCAGCGTTGCGATCCCGGGGTTTTACGAGCAGTACTTC.

The chain carries TRBV4-1 and TRBJ2-7, with a possible D match to TRBD1 (6 bases). V was cut by 1 base and J by 3 bases, with 7 bases left in between. The length of the CDR3 is 13 residues. Germline V gene sequence: CDR1 MGHRA, CDR2 YSYEKL. In nucleotides, the CDR3 is TGCGCCAGCAGCCAAGGGGACAACTACGAGCAGTACTTC. This gives the protein CASSQGDNYEQYF.

The chain recombines TRBV15 with TRBJ2-6; weak D call: TRBD1 (6 bases). The germline CDR1 and CDR2 sequences are LNHNV and YYDKDF (reference sequence). This CDR3 contains 16 residues. V was shortened by 0 bases and J by 2 bases, with 8 bases between the two germline ends. The CDR3 reads CATSREQGAGANVLTF. The CDR3 region has the DNA TGTGCCACCAGCAGAGAACAGGGAGCTGGGGCCAACGTCCTGACTTTC.

This clone appeared a few times. This sequence joins TRBV14 and TRBJ1-2; D ambiguous. The V end was cut by 4 bases, the J end by 5 bases, with 17 bases between. The CDR3 sequence is 15 residues long. The germline gives CDR1 SGHDN, CDR2 FVKESK. The CDR3 loop is CASSPPGSTAYGYTF. The CDR3 DNA is TGTGCCAGCAGCCCCCCGGGGTCTACGGCTTATGGCTACACCTTC. Full variable domain (remainder filled in from reference TRBV14 and TRBJ1-2): EAGVTQFPSHSVIEKGQTVTLRCDPISGHDNLYWYRRVMGKEIKFLLHFVKESKQDESGMPNNRFLAERTGGTYSTLKVQPAELEDSGVYFCASSPPGSTAYGYTFGSGTRLTVV.